This TCR beta chain was sequenced during a study of response to subunit inactivated influenza vaccine. Study-level results: It was the authors' suggestion that each seasonal influenza vaccination recruits few new T cells.

This clonotype was observed a handful of times. Its antigen is not identified. In TCRdb, the RT-PCR reads were re-called with MiXCR into one record per CDR3 protein. The sample carries some 850,000 distinct CDR3 sequences, approximately 17% recorded once. Per germline, CDR1 LGHNA and CDR2 YSLEER. J was trimmed by 5 bases and V by 3 bases; bases with no gene match: 10. The CDR3 has 15 residues. Sequences were derived from PBMCs from blood, sampled less than 6 days after vaccination. V and J are TRBV4-3 and TRBJ2-7; 7 nucleotides agree with TRBD1. The TCR comes from a man in his forties or fifties who received an inactivated influenza vaccine. The DNA of the CDR3 is TGCGCCAGCAGCCAGGCCCCTGGGACAGCCAACGAGCAGTACTTC. It is translated as CASSQAPGTANEQYF.